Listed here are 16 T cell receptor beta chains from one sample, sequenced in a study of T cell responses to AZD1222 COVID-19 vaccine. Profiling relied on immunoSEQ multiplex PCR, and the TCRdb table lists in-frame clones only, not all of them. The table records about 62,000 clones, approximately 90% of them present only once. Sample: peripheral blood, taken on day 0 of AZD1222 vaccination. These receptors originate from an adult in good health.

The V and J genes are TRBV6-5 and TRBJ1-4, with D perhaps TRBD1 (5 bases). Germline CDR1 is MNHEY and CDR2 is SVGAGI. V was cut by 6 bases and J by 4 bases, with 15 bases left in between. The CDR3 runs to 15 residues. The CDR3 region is CASSKVGQVNEKLFF. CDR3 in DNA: TGTGCCAGCAGCAAAGTGGGGCAGGTTAATGAAAAACTGTTTTTT.

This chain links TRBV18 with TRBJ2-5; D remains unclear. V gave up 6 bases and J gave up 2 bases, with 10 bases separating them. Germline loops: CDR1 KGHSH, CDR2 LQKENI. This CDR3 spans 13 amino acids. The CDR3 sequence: CASSQTLQETQYF. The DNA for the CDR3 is TGTGCCAGCTCGCAGACACTGCAAGAGACCCAGTACTTC.

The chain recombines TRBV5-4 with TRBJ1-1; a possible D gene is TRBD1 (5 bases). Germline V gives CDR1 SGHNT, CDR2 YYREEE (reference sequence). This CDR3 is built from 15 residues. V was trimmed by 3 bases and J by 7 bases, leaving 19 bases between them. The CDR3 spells CASSSLNRDGLEAFF. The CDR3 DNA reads TGTGCCAGCAGCTCCTTAAACCGGGACGGACTTGAAGCTTTCTTT.

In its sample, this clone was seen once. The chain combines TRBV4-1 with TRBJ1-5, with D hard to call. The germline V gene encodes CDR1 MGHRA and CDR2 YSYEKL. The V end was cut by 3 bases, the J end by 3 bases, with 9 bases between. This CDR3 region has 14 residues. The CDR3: CASSQGQYNQPQHF. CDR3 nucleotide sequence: TGCGCCAGCAGCCAGGGCCAGTACAATCAGCCCCAGCATTTT.

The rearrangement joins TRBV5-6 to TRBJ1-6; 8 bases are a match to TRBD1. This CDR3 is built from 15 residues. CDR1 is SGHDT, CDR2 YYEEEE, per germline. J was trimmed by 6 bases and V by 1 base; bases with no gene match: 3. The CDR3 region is CASSLNGQGNSPLHF. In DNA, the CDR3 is TGTGCCAGCAGCTTGAACGGACAGGGTAATTCACCCCTCCACTTT.

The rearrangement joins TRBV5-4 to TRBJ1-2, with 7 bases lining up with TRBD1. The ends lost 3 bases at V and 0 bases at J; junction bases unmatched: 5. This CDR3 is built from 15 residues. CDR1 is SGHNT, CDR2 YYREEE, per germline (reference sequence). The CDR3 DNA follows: TGTGCCAGCAGCTGGAACAGGGGAACTAACTATGGCTACACCTTC. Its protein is CASSWNRGTNYGYTF.

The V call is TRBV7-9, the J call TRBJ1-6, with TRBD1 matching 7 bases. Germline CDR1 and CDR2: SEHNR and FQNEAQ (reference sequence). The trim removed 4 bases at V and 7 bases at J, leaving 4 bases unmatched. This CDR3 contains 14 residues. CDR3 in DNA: TGTGCCAGCAGCTCGGGACAGAAGAATTCACCCCTCCACTTT. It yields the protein CASSSGQKNSPLHF.

This CDR3 reads CASSAGQGRNSPLHF. CDR3 DNA sequence: TGTGCCAGCAGCGCCGGACAGGGGCGTAATTCACCCCTCCACTTT. V and J are TRBV9 and TRBJ1-6; 9 nucleotides align to TRBD1. The CDR3 sequence is 15 residues long. The germline CDR1 and CDR2 sequences are SGDLS and YYNGEE. V lost 3 bases, J lost 6 bases, and 4 bases stayed unmatched.

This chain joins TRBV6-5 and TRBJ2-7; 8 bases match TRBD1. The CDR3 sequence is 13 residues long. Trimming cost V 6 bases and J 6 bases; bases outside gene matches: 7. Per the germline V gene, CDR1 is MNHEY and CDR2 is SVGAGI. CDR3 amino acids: CASRIDRGGEQYF. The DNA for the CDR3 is TGTGCCAGCAGAATCGACAGGGGCGGCGAGCAGTACTTC.

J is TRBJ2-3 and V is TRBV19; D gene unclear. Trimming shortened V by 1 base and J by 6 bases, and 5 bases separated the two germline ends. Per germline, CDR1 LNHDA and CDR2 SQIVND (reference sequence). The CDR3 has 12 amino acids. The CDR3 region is CASSIAEDTQYF. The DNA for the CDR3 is TGTGCCAGTAGTATAGCGGAGGATACGCAGTATTTT.

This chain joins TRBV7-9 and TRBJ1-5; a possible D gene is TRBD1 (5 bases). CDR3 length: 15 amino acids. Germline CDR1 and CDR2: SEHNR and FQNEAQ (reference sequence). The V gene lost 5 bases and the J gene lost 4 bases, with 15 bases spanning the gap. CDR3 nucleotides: TGTGCCAGCAGCCCTTCTGGGGCTTGGAATCAGCCCCAGCATTTT. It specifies CASSPSGAWNQPQHF.

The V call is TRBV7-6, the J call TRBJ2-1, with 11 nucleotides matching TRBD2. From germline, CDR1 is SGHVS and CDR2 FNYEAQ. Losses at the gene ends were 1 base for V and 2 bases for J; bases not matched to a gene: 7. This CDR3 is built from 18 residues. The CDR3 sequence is CASSLDQGLAAPYNEQFF. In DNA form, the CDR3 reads TGTGCCAGCAGCTTAGACCAGGGACTAGCGGCCCCCTACAATGAGCAGTTCTTC.

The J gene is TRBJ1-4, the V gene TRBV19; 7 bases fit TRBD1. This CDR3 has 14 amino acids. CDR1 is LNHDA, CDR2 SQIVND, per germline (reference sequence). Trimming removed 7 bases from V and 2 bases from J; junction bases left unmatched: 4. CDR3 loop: CASTTGETNEKLFF. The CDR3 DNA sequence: TGTGCCAGTACCACAGGGGAGACTAATGAAAAACTGTTTTTT. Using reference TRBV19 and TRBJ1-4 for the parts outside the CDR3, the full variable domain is DGGITQSPKYLFRKEGQNVTLSCEQNLNHDAMYWYRQDPGQGLRLIYYSQIVNDFQKGDIAEGYSVSREKKESFPLTVTSAQKNPTAFYLCASTTGETNEKLFFGSGTQLSVL.

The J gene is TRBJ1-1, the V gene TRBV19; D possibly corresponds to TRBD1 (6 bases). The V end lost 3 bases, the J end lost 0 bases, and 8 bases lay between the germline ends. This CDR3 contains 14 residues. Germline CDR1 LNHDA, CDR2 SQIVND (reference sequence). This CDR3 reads CASSMDSLNTEAFF. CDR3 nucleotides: TGTGCCAGTAGTATGGACAGCCTGAACACTGAAGCTTTCTTT.

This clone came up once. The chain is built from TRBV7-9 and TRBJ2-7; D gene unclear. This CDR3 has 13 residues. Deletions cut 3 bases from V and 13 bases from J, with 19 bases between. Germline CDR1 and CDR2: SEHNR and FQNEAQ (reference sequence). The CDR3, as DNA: TGTGCCAGCAGCTTGGTTGTTTCCACGAGTCCCTACTTC. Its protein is CASSLVVSTSPYF.

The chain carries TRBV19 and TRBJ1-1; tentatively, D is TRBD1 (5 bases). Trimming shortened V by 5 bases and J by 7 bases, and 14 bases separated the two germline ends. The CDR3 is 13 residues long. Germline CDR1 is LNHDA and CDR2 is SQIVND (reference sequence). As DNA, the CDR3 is TGTGCCAGTAGTGCCTCCGGGACCCTTGAAGCTTTCTTT. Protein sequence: CASSASGTLEAFF.